This paragraph covers one T cell receptor (beta chain) sequence. Its recognized antigen is unknown. Base qualities are not at hand, and no much larger clone is one base apart. For repertoire sequencing, the TCR beta CDR3 regions were amplified from RNA transcripts. HTBI primers and the Qiagen OneStep RT-PCR kit were used in a first-round RT-PCR, which was followed by a second-round multiplex PCR, size selection and purification. The libraries underwent paired-end sequencing with 100 bp reads on an Illumina HiSeq2000. The authors' analysis ran thus. SOAPnuke was used to process the reads, removing any read that contained adapters or uncalled bases, had a mean Phred below 15, or lacked an exact match to the constant primer or identifier. COPE v1.2.5 was used to merge high-quality paired reads. Each unique nucleotide sequence was defined as a clonotype, and clonotypes were aligned to IMGT TRB V, D and J references with MiTCR v1.1. Only V-J combinations with frequency above 0.0001 were analysed, covering around 99% of repertoires. A TCR clonal expansion and chaos score per V-J combination was defined as the ratio of F50 clonal expansion to chaos observed in the TCRdist matrix. Features were reduced by Welch's t-statistics and random forest to about a dozen V-J combinations, which fed a naive Bayes classifier. Thyroid-blood repertoire similarity was quantified with the Morisita-Horn index. The public reads were reanalyzed by TCRdb: fastp trimming at Q25, MiXCR alignment, in-frame beta chains only. Under each unique CDR3 protein, matching rows form one entry showing the most common genes and DNA. In this record, the V and J calls reflect TCRdb's handling and not the investigators' own analysis. This sample is represented by around 400,000 distinct CDR3 sequences; over 20% of them were singletons. The ten largest clonotypes hold under 3% of the sample.

These data come from a study of Graves' ophthalmopathy and Graves' hyperthyroidism (dated by TCRdb to 2016 to 2019). Concerning the study at large: Peripheral blood was collected at initial diagnosis, before any treatment. TCR beta repertoire signatures were used to distinguish Graves' ophthalmopathy from Graves' hyperthyroidism and to predict progression to ophthalmopathy. In total, approximately 130 blood samples were TCR-sequenced: roughly 45 ophthalmopathy, some 72 hyperthyroidism and roughly 17 hyperthyroidism-to-ophthalmopathy patients. To explore V-J signatures distinguishing ophthalmopathy from hyperthyroidism, a discovery set of around 97 patients (roughly 45 ophthalmopathy, 55 to 60 stable hyperthyroidism) was enrolled. For independent validation, a separate cohort was made up of around 19 hyperthyroidism patients plus 17 patients who later progressed from hyperthyroidism to ophthalmopathy. In five or six hyperthyroidism patients, T-cell repertoires of thyroid tissue and blood were compared. Once sampling was done, hyperthyroidism patients were given methimazole at a starting dose of 30 mg daily, while ophthalmopathy patients were given high-dose intravenous methylprednisolone. The roughly 91 discovery patients were randomly divided into training and test sets at a 7:3 ratio.

V is trimmed back by 3 bases and J by 5 bases, and the junction contains 7 bases that no gene match accounts for. CDR1 and CDR2 are read off the germline V gene as SGHAT and FQNNGV. Measured from the cysteine to the phenylalanine, the CDR3 is 16 residues long. Just the 48-base CDR3 DNA is kept, in frame starting at base 1. The study at large found these results: No statistical method was used to predetermine the sample size, and group allocation was not hidden from the investigators. Most expanded thyroid clonotypes with a frequency above 0.001 also appeared in blood, which suggests that blood repertoires may reflect the immune response in the thyroid. In cross-validation, the 13-signature model distinguished ophthalmopathy from stable hyperthyroidism with about 89% sensitivity and 81% to 82% specificity, while in the test set the corresponding values were roughly 80% and 75%. In validation, the model predicted ophthalmopathy progression with about 71% sensitivity and 72.22% specificity; 12 predicted patients were CT-confirmed with GO in a median of 6.5 months.

Hyperthyroidism was defined as stable when no progression to ophthalmopathy occurred within 18 months of follow-up. Hyperthyroidism patients were newly diagnosed, with disease duration under 2 months, and aged 18 to 65 years. Patients with other autoimmune diseases, uncontrolled infections, pregnancy or lactation were excluded from the study. Clinical symptoms, serum thyroxine, TRAb, thyroid ultrasound and orbital computed tomography formed the basis of the diagnosis. Using Ficoll-Paque density gradient centrifugation, PBMCs were isolated from roughly 9.2 ml of fresh peripheral blood. Total RNA was extracted with Trizol reagent and quality-checked on an Agilent 2100 Bioanalyzer.

This receptor was taken from a woman aged 18-29 years with stable Graves' hyperthyroidism. Donor details come from another sample of the same person, matched by shared clones. Material: peripheral blood. This chain joins TRBV11-2 to TRBJ2-5; 12 central nucleotides agree with TRBD2. The CDR3 sequence is CASSFTTSGGTETQYF. The DNA sequence is as follows: TGTGCCAGCAGCTTCACGACTAGCGGGGGTACCGAGACCCAGTACTTC.